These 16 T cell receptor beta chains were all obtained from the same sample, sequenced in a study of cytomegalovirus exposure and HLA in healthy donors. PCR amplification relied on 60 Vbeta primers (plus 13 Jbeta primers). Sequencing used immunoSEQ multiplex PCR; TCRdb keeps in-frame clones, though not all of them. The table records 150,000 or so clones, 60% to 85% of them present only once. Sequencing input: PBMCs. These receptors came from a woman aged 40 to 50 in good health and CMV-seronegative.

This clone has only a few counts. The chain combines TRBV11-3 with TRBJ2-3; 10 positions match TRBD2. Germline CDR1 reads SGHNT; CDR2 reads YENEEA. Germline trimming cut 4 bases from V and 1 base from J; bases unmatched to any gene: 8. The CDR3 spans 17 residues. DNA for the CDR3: TGTGCCAGCAGCTCCGGGACTAGCGCGGGGGGCACAGATACGCAGTATTTT. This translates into CASSSGTSAGGTDTQYF.

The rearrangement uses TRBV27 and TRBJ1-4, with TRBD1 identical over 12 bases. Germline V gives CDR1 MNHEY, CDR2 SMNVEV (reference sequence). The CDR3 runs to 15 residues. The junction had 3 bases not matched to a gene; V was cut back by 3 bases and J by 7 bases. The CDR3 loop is CASSFGDRGREKLFF. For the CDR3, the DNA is TGTGCCAGCAGTTTTGGGGACAGGGGGCGTGAAAAACTGTTTTTT.

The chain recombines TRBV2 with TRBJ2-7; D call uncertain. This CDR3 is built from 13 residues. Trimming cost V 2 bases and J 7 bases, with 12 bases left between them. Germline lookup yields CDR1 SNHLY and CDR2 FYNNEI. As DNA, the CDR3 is TGTGCCAGCAGTGAATGGGCCAGTTGGGAGCAGTACTTC. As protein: CASSEWASWEQYF.

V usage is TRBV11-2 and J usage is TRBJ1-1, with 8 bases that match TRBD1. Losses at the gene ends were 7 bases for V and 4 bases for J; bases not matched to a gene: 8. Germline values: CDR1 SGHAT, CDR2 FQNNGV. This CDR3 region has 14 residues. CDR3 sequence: CASKPQGVGTEAFF. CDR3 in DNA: TGTGCCAGCAAACCACAGGGGGTTGGCACTGAAGCTTTCTTT.

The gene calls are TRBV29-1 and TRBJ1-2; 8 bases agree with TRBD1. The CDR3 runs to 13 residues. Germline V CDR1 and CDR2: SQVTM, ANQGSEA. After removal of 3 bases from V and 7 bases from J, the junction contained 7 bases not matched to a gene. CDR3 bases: TGCAGCGTTGACACCCAGGGGGCGGGTGGCTACACCTTC. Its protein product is CSVDTQGAGGYTF.

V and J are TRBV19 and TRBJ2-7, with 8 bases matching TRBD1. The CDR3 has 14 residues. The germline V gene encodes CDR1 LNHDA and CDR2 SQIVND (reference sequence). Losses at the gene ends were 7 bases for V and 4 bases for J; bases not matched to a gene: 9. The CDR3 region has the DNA TGTGCCAGTAACCCAGGACAGGGAGTTTACGAGCAGTACTTC. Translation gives CASNPGQGVYEQYF.

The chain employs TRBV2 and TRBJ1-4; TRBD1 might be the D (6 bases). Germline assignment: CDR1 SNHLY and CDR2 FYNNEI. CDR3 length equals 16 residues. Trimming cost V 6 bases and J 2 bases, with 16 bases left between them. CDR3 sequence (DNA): TGTGCCAGCAGCAGGGGATGGTTGGTCACTAATGAAAAACTGTTTTTT. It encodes CASSRGWLVTNEKLFF.

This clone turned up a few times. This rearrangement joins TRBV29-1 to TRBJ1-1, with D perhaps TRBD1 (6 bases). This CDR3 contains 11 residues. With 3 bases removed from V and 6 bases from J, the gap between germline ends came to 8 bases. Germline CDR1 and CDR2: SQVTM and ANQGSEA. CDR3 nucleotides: TGCAGCGTTGACGGGGGGCCTGAAGCTTTCTTT. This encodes CSVDGGPEAFF. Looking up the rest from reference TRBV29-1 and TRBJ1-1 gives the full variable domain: SAVISQKPSRDICQRGTSLTIQCQVDSQVTMMFWYRQQPGQSLTLIATANQGSEATYESGFVIDKFPISRPNLTFSTLTVSNMSPEDSSIYLCSVDGGPEAFFGQGTRLTVV.

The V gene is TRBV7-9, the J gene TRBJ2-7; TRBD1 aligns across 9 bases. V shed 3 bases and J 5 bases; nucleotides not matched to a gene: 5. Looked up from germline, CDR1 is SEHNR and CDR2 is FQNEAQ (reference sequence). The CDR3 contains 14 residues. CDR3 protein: CASSFGQGTDEQYF. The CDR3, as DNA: TGTGCCAGCAGCTTTGGACAGGGGACGGACGAGCAGTACTTC.

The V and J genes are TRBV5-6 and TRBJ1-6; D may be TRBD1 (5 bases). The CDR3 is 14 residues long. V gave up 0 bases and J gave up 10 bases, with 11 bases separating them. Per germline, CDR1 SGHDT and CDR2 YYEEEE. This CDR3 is CASSLGDRGSPLHF. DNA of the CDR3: TGTGCCAGCAGCTTGGGTGACAGAGGCTCACCCCTCCACTTT.

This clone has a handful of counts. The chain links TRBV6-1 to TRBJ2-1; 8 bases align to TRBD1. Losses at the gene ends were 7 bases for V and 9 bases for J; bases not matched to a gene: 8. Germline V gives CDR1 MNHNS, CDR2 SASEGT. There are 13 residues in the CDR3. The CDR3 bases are TGTGCCAGCAAGTGGGGACAGGTACCTGAGCAGTTCTTC. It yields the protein CASKWGQVPEQFF.

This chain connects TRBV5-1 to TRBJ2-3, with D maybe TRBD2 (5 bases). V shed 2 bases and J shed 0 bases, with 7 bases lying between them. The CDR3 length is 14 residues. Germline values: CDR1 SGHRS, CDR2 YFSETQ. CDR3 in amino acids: CASSFSESTDTQYF. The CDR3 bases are TGCGCCAGCAGCTTTAGCGAGAGCACAGATACGCAGTATTTT.

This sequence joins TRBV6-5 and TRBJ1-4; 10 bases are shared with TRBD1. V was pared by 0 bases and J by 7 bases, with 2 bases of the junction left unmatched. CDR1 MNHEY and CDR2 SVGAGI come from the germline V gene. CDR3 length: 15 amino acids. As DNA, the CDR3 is TGTGCCAGCAGTTACTCGACAGGGGGCCTTGAAAAACTGTTTTTT. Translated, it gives CASSYSTGGLEKLFF.

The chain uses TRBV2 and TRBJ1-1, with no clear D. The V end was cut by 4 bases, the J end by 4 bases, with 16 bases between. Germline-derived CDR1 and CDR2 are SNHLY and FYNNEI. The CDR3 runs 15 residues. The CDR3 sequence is CASSGLGAVSTEAFF. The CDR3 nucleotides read TGTGCCAGCAGTGGCTTGGGCGCAGTCTCCACTGAAGCTTTCTTT.

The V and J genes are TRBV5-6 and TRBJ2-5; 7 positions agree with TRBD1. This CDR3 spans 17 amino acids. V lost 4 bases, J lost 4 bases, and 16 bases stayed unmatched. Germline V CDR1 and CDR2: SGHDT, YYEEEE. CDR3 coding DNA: TGTGCCAGCAGCCGGTCCCCCGGGACAGTCTTATTAGAGACCCAGTACTTC. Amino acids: CASSRSPGTVLLETQYF. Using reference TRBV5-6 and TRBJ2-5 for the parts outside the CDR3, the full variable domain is DAGVTQSPTHLIKTRGQQVTLRCSPKSGHDTVSWYQQALGQGPQFIFQYYEEEERQRGNFPDRFSGHQFPNYSSELNVNALLLGDSALYLCASSRSPGTVLLETQYFGPGTRLLVL.

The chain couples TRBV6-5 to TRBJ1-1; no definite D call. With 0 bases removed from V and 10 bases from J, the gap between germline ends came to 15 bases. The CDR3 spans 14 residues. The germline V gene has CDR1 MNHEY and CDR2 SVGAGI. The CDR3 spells CASSYSILEGTAFF. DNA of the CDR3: TGTGCCAGCAGTTACTCGATCCTTGAGGGTACAGCTTTCTTT.